The entry that follows covers one T cell receptor (beta chain) sequence. Antigen specificity is unknown. Some 30,000 T cell genomes (roughly 300 ng DNA) went into each PBMC replicate. Libraries were prepared by immunoSEQ multiplex PCR; TCRdb keeps only in-frame clonotypes and omits some of them. Here the sample spans hundreds of thousands of clones, roughly 83% being singletons. This entry belongs to a study of shared clonotypes between healthy human individuals. Points from the study as a whole: It was only blood that was sampled, and tissue repertoires likely differ.

The clonotype comes from a woman in her thirties or forties in good health. Some clones in this sample may be carry-over from other donors' samples. The sequencing input was PBMCs.

CDR3 protein: CSVEVGGGTEAFF. In DNA form, the CDR3 reads TGCAGCGTTGAAGTTGGGGGGGGCACTGAAGCTTTCTTT. J is TRBJ1-1 and V is TRBV29-1; TRBD1 is a possible D gene (5 bases). CDR1 is SQVTM, CDR2 ANQGSEA, per germline. This CDR3 region has 13 residues. The V and J ends lost 1 base and 4 bases respectively, with 10 bases between them.